These T cell receptor beta chains were read from a single sample in a study of T cell repertoires in cytomegalovirus infection. Using its own MiXCR run on the reads, TCRdb lists one record per CDR3 protein. Altogether nearly 450,000 distinct CDR3 sequences are present, 25% to 40% being singletons, with the ten largest covering approximately 14%. The sequencing input was PBMCs. The receptors were gathered from a human donor in good health (CMV status not recorded). Some clones in this sample may be carry-over from other donors' samples. CDR3s include the opening cysteine and the closing phenylalanine or tryptophan. D genes are given only for firm matches. Clone size is shown for a subset of rows, as once, few, many or a class of expanded clone.

J gene: TRBJ2-5; D gene: -; V gene: TRBV7-9; clone size: many; CDR3 DNA: TGTGCCTCCAGCGTCGGGGCCCTAGAGACCCAGTACTTC; CDR3 protein: CASSVGALETQYF
J gene: TRBJ1-2; D gene: -; V gene: TRBV27; clone size: few; CDR3 DNA: TGTGCCAGCAGTTTATTTCGGGGATTAACAAACTATGGCTACACCTTC; CDR3 protein: CASSLFRGLTNYGYTF
J gene: TRBJ1-2; D gene: TRBD1; V gene: TRBV12-3/TRBV12-4; clone size: many; CDR3 DNA: TGTGCCAGCAGTCCGCGGACAGGAAACTATGGCTACACCTTC; CDR3 protein: CASSPRTGNYGYTF
J gene: TRBJ2-7; D gene: -; V gene: TRBV12-3/TRBV12-4; clone size: many; CDR3 DNA: TGTGCCAGCAGTTTTTTAGGGGTCGCCTACGAGCAGTACTTC; CDR3 protein: CASSFLGVAYEQYF
J gene: TRBJ2-5; D gene: -; V gene: TRBV15; clone size: -; CDR3 DNA: TGTGCCACCAGCAGAGATCTGGTAGGGGGTCAAGAGACCCAGTACTTC; CDR3 protein: CATSRDLVGGQETQYF
J gene: TRBJ1-5; D gene: -; V gene: TRBV7-2; clone size: -; CDR3 DNA: TGTGCCAGCAGCTTTGGAGGGCCGCCCCAGCATTTT; CDR3 protein: CASSFGGPPQHF
J gene: TRBJ2-7; D gene: -; V gene: TRBV7-6; clone size: few; CDR3 DNA: TGTGCCAGCAGCACCTACCCGACAGGATTGCGGGAGCAGTACTTC; CDR3 protein: CASSTYPTGLREQYF
J gene: TRBJ1-6; D gene: TRBD1; V gene: TRBV6-5; clone size: -; CDR3 DNA: TGTGCCAGCAGTTCCTTCCGCCTCGACAGGGCCAATAATTCACCCCTCCACTTT; CDR3 protein: CASSSFRLDRANNSPLHF
J gene: TRBJ2-7; D gene: -; V gene: TRBV6-2/TRBV6-3; clone size: few; CDR3 DNA: TGTGCCAGCAGTATTACCCTATACCGGCCCTACGAGCAGTACTTC; CDR3 protein: CASSITLYRPYEQYF
J gene: TRBJ2-2; D gene: TRBD1; V gene: TRBV19; clone size: -; CDR3 DNA: TGTGCCAGTACTAGACAGGGCGGCACCGGGGAGCTGTTTTTT; CDR3 protein: CASTRQGGTGELFF
J gene: TRBJ2-2; D gene: TRBD2; V gene: TRBV4-2; clone size: few; CDR3 DNA: TGTGCCAGCAGCCAAGGCCCCTATGCGGGGGGCCACACCGGGGAGCTGTTTTTT; CDR3 protein: CASSQGPYAGGHTGELFF